What follows is one T cell receptor beta chain and its context. This entry comes from a study of control samples from healthy donors and cancer patients. V lost 2 bases to trimming and J lost 5 bases; unmatched junction nucleotides: 10. This CDR3 has 16 amino acids. Germline values: CDR1 MNHEY, CDR2 SVGEGT. Measured with immunoSEQ multiplex PCR; TCRdb has only the in-frame clones, and not every one. The repertoire holds 130,000 or so clones, with around 92% as singletons. V gene TRBV6-2 or TRBV6-3 combines with J gene TRBJ2-5, with 8 bases identical to TRBD2. The clonotype originates from a man aged 50 or older with head and neck cancer. The sample consisted of PBMCs. The CDR3 nucleotides are TGTGCCAGCAGTTACCTTCGGGGTAGCGGGAAGGAGACCCAGTACTTC. It codes for CASSYLRGSGKETQYF.